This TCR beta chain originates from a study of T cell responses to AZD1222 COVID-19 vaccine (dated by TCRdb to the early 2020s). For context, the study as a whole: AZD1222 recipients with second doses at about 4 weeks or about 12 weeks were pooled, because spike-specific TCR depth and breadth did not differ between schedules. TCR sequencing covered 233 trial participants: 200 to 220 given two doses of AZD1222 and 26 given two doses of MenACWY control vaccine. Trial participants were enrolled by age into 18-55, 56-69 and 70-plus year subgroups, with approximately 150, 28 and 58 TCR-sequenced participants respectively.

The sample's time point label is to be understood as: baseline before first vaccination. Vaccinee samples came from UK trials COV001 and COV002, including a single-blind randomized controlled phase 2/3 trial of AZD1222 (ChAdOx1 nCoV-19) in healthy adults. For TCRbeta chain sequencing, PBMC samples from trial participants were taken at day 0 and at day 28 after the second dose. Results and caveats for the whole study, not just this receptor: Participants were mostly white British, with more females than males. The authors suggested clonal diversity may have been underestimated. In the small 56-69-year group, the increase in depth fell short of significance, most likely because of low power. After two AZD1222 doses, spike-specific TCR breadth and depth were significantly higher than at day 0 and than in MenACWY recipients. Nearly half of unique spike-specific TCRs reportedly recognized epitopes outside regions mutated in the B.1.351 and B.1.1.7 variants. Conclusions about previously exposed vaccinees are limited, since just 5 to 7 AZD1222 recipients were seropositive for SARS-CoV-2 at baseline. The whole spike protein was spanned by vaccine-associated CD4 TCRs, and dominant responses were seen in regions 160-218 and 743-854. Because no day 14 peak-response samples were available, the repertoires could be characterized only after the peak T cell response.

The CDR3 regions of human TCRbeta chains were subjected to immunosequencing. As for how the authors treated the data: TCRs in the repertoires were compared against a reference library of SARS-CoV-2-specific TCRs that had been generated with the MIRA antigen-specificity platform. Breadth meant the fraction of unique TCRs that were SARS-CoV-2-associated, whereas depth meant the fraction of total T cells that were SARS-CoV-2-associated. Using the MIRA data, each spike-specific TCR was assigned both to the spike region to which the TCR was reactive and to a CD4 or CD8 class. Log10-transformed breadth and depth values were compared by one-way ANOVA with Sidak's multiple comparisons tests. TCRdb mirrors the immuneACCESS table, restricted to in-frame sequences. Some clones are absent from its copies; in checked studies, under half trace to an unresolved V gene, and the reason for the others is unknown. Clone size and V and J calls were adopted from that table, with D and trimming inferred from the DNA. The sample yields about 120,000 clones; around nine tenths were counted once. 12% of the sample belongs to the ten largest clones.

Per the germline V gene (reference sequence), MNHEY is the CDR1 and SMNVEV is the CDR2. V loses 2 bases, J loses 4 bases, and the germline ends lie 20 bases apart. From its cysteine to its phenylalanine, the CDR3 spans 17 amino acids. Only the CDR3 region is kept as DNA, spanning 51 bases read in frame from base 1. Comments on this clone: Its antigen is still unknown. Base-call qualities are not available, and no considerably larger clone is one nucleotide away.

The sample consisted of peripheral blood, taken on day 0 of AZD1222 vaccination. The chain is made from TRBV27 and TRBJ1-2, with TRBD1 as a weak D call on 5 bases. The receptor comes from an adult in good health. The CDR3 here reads CASSLSSVWGGSYGYTF. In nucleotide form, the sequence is TGTGCCAGCAGTTTAAGTTCGGTTTGGGGGGGAAGCTATGGCTACACCTTC.